The entry below describes one T cell receptor beta chain. This clonotype was recorded many times. There is no known antigen for this receptor. No much larger clone exists at a distance of one base, and base qualities are not known. The data are from a study of blood T cells in healthy people across ages (dated by TCRdb to the mid-2010s). Notes on the research overall: In model experiments, roughly one uniquely barcoded TCR beta cDNA molecule per two T cells was captured by template switching. Using the same blood draw, the study looked at two additional independent replicas of 1 million unique cDNA reads for two donors, one aged 18 to 30 and the other aged 80 or older. To avoid experimental bias, donors of different ages were spread randomly across the sequencing lanes. Donors were grouped into four age groups: young (average roughly 17 years), middle-aged (approximately 41), aged (around 60) and long-lived (approximately 75). Using deep sequencing normalized with unique cDNA molecular identifiers, the study measured how TCR beta repertoire diversity changes with age. The study at large found these results: Estimates of total diversity based on one million sequenced T cells were considered lower bounds and underestimates. The percentage of naive T cells measured by flow cytometry correlated strongly with observed TCR beta diversity. Because profiling used bulk unsorted PBMCs, naive and antigen-experienced compartments could not be compared conclusively. Compared with the aged group, more naive CD4+ T cells, fewer expanded clones and increased TCR diversity were shown by the long-lived group, suggesting age selection. Observed TCR beta diversity per million T cells fell roughly linearly with age, and a significant reduction was already apparent by age about 43. The CMV infection status of donors was not known, potentially confounding age-related changes in expanded clonotypes.

V and J lose 6 bases and 2 bases, and a span of 8 bases separates them. From a lookup of the germline V gene, CDR1 and CDR2 are ENHRY and SYGVKD. The CDR3 spans 13 residues, from the cysteine through the phenylalanine. Of all the DNA, just the CDR3 is kept, 39 bases in frame from base 1. Systemically healthy Caucasian individuals from Russia, some 40 in total and aged roughly 6 to 100 years, were included as donors. Each donor gave ten milliliters of peripheral blood, collected into EDTA-treated Vacutainer tubes. PBMCs were isolated by Ficoll-Paque density-gradient centrifugation, with at least 6 million obtained per sample. Trizol reagent was used to extract total RNA from PBMCs, with at least 6 micrograms per sample. For every donor, flow cytometry on a PBMC aliquot measured the percentage of naive CD45RAhigh/CD27high T cells. The library was obtained by 5' RACE. Sequencing was performed on an Illumina HiSeq 2500. A second 7 to 11 cycle PCR used a sample-barcoded 5' primer and a J-beta primer mix. Each TCR beta cDNA molecule received a unique molecular identifier from a template-switch 5' adaptor carrying 12 random nucleotides. Each sample yielded at least 2.5 million CDR3-containing paired-end reads. The Mint cDNA synthesis kit, primed by a TRBC-specific oligonucleotide, was used to synthesize first-strand cDNA from all RNA. All cDNA was treated with uracil-DNA glycosylase and then went through a first 18-cycle PCR with the universal primers M1SS and BC2_uni_R. Per the authors' processing: For normalization, 1 million high-quality reads, each with a distinct molecular identifier, were randomly selected from each sample. Instead of being binned into consensus sequences, reads that shared molecular identifiers were thrown out. CDR3 identification, clonotype clustering and error correction used MiTCR with a Q25 quality threshold and the strictest error-elimination algorithm. A nonparametric unseen species model using Euler transformation provided a lower-bound estimate of total TCR beta diversity. TCRdb redid the processing of the public reads, applying fastp at Q25 and MiXCR, and retained in-frame beta chains. Entries that share a CDR3 protein sequence are merged under the most common genes and DNA. For this entry, the V and J calls and clone size follow TCRdb and not the study's own pipeline. This sample lists 710,000 or so distinct CDR3 sequences; 32% were detected once. Approximately 15% of the sample comes from the top ten.

The sequencing sample was made of blood. This clonotype originated in a woman of 80 years or more in good health. Donor details come from another sample of the same person, matched by shared clones. Recombination linked TRBV10-3 to TRBJ2-1, and TRBD2 may be the D gene, going by 7 matching bases. The bases read TGTGCCATCAGAGGGGGGGCCTACAATGAGCAGTTCTTC. Translated, it gives CAIRGGAYNEQFF.